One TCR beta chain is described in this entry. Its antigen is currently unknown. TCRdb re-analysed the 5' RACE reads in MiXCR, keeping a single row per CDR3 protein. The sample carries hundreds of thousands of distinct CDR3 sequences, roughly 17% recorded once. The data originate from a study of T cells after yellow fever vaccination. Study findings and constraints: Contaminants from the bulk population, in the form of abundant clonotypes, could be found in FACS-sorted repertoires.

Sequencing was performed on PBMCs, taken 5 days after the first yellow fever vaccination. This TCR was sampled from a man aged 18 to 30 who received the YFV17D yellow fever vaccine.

CDR3 in amino acids: CASSDGTQYNEQFF. Here the CDR3 DNA reads TGTGCCAGCAGTGATGGGACTCAATACAATGAGCAGTTCTTC. The rearrangement joins TRBV2 to TRBJ2-1; possible D gene TRBD2, 6 bases. This CDR3 spans 14 amino acids. Germline values: CDR1 SNHLY, CDR2 FYNNEI. V shed 3 bases and J shed 4 bases, with 10 bases lying between them. The whole variable domain, filled in from reference TRBV2 and TRBJ2-1, reads EPEVTQTPSHQVTQMGQEVILRCVPISNHLYFYWYRQILGQKVEFLVSFYNNEISEKSEIFDDQFSVERPDGSNFTLKIRSTKLEDSAMYFCASSDGTQYNEQFFGPGTRLTVL.